Following are 5 T cell receptor beta chains from one sample sequenced in a study of CD8 T cells in ankylosing spondylitis (dated by TCRdb to the late 2010s). Study-wide findings and limitations: A TCR beta motif made up of several highly homologous amino acid variants appeared to be characteristic of blood from ankylosing spondylitis patients.

The antigens for these receptors are not known. The library came from 5' RACE. TCRdb names Illumina HiSeq 2500 as the instrument used. TCRdb took the public reads, trimmed them with fastp at Q25, ran MiXCR for clone calling and kept in-frame beta chains. A single entry per CDR3 protein holds the most common genes and DNA from its merged rows. This sample comprises roughly 220,000 distinct CDR3 sequences, about a sixth of them detected only once. About 42% of the sample rests with the top ten. Sequencing was performed on blood, either unsorted or a sorted T cell fraction (not recorded which). All receptors come from a male donor with ankylosing spondylitis.

This clonotype occurred a few times. The rearrangement uses TRBV7-9 and TRBJ2-3, with 8 bases fitting TRBD2. The V gene's germline CDR1 is SEHNR and CDR2 FQNEAQ (reference sequence). Trimming at V came to 2 bases and at J to 6 bases, leaving 4 bases not matched to a gene. The CDR3 covers 14 residues. CDR3 in DNA: TGTGCCAGCAGCTTATGGCGGGAGGTGGATACGCAGTATTTT. Encoded protein: CASSLWREVDTQYF.

The chain links TRBV7-3 to TRBJ2-2, with a possible D match to TRBD1 (5 bases). CDR3 length: 16 amino acids. Deletions cut 5 bases from V and 2 bases from J, with 15 bases between. Germline CDR1 and CDR2: SGHTA and FQGTGA. For the CDR3, the DNA is TGTGCCAGCAGCCGCGTTAGGGGAACTAACACCGGGGAGCTGTTTTTT. It specifies CASSRVRGTNTGELFF.

This clonotype was observed a handful of times. V and J are TRBV7-9 and TRBJ2-7; D not certain. Germline V gives CDR1 SEHNR, CDR2 FQNEAQ (reference sequence). CDR3 length: 13 residues. V shed 0 bases and J shed 7 bases, with 10 bases lying between them. CDR3 in amino acids: CASSLALPGEQYF. CDR3 DNA: TGTGCCAGCAGCTTAGCGCTTCCTGGGGAGCAGTACTTC.

This clonotype was seen many times. The V gene is TRBV2, the J gene TRBJ1-1; D is perhaps TRBD1 (6 bases). V was shortened by 6 bases and J by 0 bases, with 14 bases between the two germline ends. Per germline, CDR1 SNHLY and CDR2 FYNNEI. The CDR3 runs 15 residues. The CDR3 coding sequence is TGTGCCAGCAGGGATCTGACAGGCGTGAACACTGAAGCTTTCTTT. Amino acid sequence: CASRDLTGVNTEAFF.

This clonotype has more than one count but fewer than ten. J is TRBJ1-1 and V is TRBV7-2, with D hard to call. Between the trimmed V and J ends, which lost 4 bases and 4 bases, there was a span of 16 bases. This CDR3 is built from 15 residues. Germline CDR1 reads SGHTA; CDR2 reads FQGNSA. CDR3 sequence reads: CASSSVPGGRTEAFF. The DNA of the CDR3 is TGTGCCAGCAGCTCCGTGCCCGGAGGGCGCACTGAAGCTTTCTTT.